One sample yielded the 26 T cell receptor beta chains listed below, sequenced in a study of post-analysis software for immune sequencing data. Libraries were made from TCR beta cDNA, and they carried unique molecular identifiers. Via MiXCR, TCRdb re-called the PCR reads, giving one row per CDR3 protein. The sample gives approximately 460,000 distinct CDR3 sequences, roughly 45% of which show up once; around an eighth is in the top ten. Study findings and constraints: A handful of TRBV segments were significantly more frequent in patients than in controls. TRBV5-6, TRBV5-1 and TRBV20-1 were among these segments.

Their antigens are not known. Sequenced material: blood. The receptors stem from a girl aged 5 to 17 with multiple sclerosis.

This chain links TRBV9 with TRBJ1-1, with D unresolved. The CDR3 has 13 residues. Trimming took 0 bases from V and 0 from J, leaving 3 bases between them. The germline gives CDR1 SGDLS, CDR2 YYNGEE. This CDR3 reads CASSVAMNTEAFF. CDR3 in DNA: TGTGCCAGCAGCGTAGCTATGAACACTGAAGCTTTCTTT.

The rearrangement joins TRBV12-3 or TRBV12-4 to TRBJ2-5; D is undetermined. Trimming removed 2 bases from V and 5 bases from J, with 6 bases in between. The CDR3 consists of 12 residues. CDR3 protein: CASSLPRETQYF. CDR3 sequence (DNA): TGTGCCAGCAGTTTACCACGGGAGACCCAGTACTTC.

This sequence joins TRBV7-8 and TRBJ2-3, with a weak D call TRBD1 (6 bases). V gave up 5 bases and J gave up 1 base, with 16 bases separating them. Germline V CDR1 and CDR2: SGHVS, FQNEAQ. This CDR3 contains 16 residues. CDR3 nucleotide sequence: TGTGCCAGCAGCGTTAACAGGGCACCGGGCACAGATACGCAGTATTTT. It translates to CASSVNRAPGTDTQYF.

Here the CDR3 reads CASSRSGGLGANVLTF. The CDR3 nucleotides read TGTGCCAGCTCCCGAAGCGGAGGGCTTGGGGCCAACGTCCTGACTTTC. The chain joins TRBV18 to TRBJ2-6, with D possibly TRBD2 on 6 matching bases. Germline V gives CDR1 KGHSH, CDR2 LQKENI. V was pared by 6 bases and J by 3 bases, with 15 bases between. The length of the CDR3 is 16 residues.

J is TRBJ2-7 and V is TRBV29-1; 7 nucleotides match TRBD2. The germline gives CDR1 SQVTM, CDR2 ANQGSEA. The junction had 6 bases not matched to a gene; V was cut back by 1 base and J by 0 bases. The CDR3 sequence is 15 residues long. CDR3 DNA: TGCAGCGTTGAAGGACTAGCTGAGAGCTCCTACGAGCAGTACTTC. Translating it yields CSVEGLAESSYEQYF.

This clonotype was seen only a few times. This sequence joins TRBV7-2 and TRBJ2-7, with D possibly called TRBD1 or TRBD2 (5 bases each). Per the germline V gene, CDR1 is SGHTA and CDR2 is FQGNSA. This CDR3 has 14 amino acids. The ends were cut back, 2 bases at V and 2 bases at J, with 10 bases in the middle. CDR3 residues: CASSLRDGPYEQYF. DNA of the CDR3: TGTGCCAGCAGCTTACGGGACGGCCCCTACGAGCAGTACTTC.

The V gene is TRBV4-3, the J gene TRBJ2-1; 11 bases agree with TRBD2. The CDR3 length is 17 residues. Germline CDR1 LGHNA, CDR2 YSLEER. J gave up 4 bases and V 3 bases, and 8 bases lay outside the gene matches. The CDR3 loop is CASSHSPGLAVYNEQFF. The CDR3 DNA reads as TGCGCCAGCAGCCATTCCCCGGGACTAGCGGTATACAATGAGCAGTTCTTC.

This clonotype appeared a single time. The chain uses TRBV14 and TRBJ2-7; D may be TRBD1 or TRBD2 (6 bases each). The V gene's germline CDR1 is SGHDN and CDR2 FVKESK. Trimming stripped 2 bases from V and 0 bases from J, with 23 bases between. The length of the CDR3 is 19 residues. This chain's CDR3 is CASSQRAGTGIGFSYEQYF. The CDR3, as DNA: TGTGCCAGCAGCCAACGTGCGGGAACAGGGATCGGGTTCTCCTACGAGCAGTACTTC.

The sample holds a few counts of this clonotype. The rearrangement links TRBV28 to TRBJ2-7, with D possibly being TRBD1 (6 bases). This CDR3 region has 16 residues. V gave up 3 bases and J gave up 0 bases, with 15 bases separating them. Germline V gives CDR1 MDHEN, CDR2 SYDVKM. The CDR3 DNA sequence: TGTGCCAGCAGTTTTGCGACAGGTCTTAGCTCCTACGAGCAGTACTTC. As protein: CASSFATGLSSYEQYF. Drawing the rest from reference TRBV28 and TRBJ2-7, the complete variable domain is DVKVTQSSRYLVKRTGEKVFLECVQDMDHENMFWYRQDPGLGLRLIYFSYDVKMKEKGDIPEGYSVSREKKERFSLILESASTNQTSMYLCASSFATGLSSYEQYFGPGTRLTVT.

This sequence joins TRBV3-1 and TRBJ1-4; TRBD1 agrees at 8 bases. Germline values: CDR1 LGHDT, CDR2 YNNKEL (reference sequence). V lost 2 bases to trimming and J lost 5 bases; unmatched junction nucleotides: 4. This CDR3 is 15 amino acids long. The CDR3 DNA follows: TGTGCCAGCAGCCAATGGGACAGGCGGAATGAAAAACTGTTTTTT. This encodes CASSQWDRRNEKLFF. The complete variable domain, with remaining parts taken from reference TRBV3-1 and TRBJ1-4, reads DTAVSQTPKYLVTQMGNDKSIKCEQNLGHDTMYWYKQDSKKFLKIMFSYNNKELIINETVPNRFSPKSPDKAHLNLHINSLELGDSAVYFCASSQWDRRNEKLFFGSGTQLSVL.

The chain recombines TRBV14 with TRBJ2-1; D not resolved. From germline, CDR1 is SGHDN and CDR2 FVKESK. V was clipped by 1 base and J by 2 bases, with 6 bases between them. The CDR3 has 14 residues. The CDR3: CASSQVGTYNEQFF. CDR3 coding DNA: TGTGCCAGCAGCCAAGTAGGGACCTACAATGAGCAGTTCTTC.

This chain connects TRBV7-2 to TRBJ1-2, with 7 bases matching TRBD1. CDR1 SGHTA and CDR2 FQGNSA come from the germline V gene. CDR3 length equals 17 residues. Trimming cost V 5 bases and J 3 bases; bases outside gene matches: 15. In DNA form, the CDR3 reads TGTGCCAGCAGCATGTACTACGGGACAGCTGACCACTATGGCTACACCTTC. As protein: CASSMYYGTADHYGYTF.

This rearrangement joins TRBV12-3 or TRBV12-4 to TRBJ1-5; TRBD1 aligns across 7 bases. The CDR3 loop spans 15 amino acids. Germline trimming cut 3 bases from V and 3 bases from J; bases unmatched to any gene: 5. The CDR3 is CASSFGRGDNQPQHF. The CDR3 coding sequence is TGTGCCAGCAGTTTCGGCAGGGGGGACAATCAGCCCCAGCATTTT.

The rearrangement uses TRBV12-3 or TRBV12-4 and TRBJ2-1; weak D call: TRBD2 (5 bases). The CDR3 loop spans 13 amino acids. The ends were cut back, 3 bases at V and 8 bases at J, with 11 bases in the middle. CDR3 loop: CASSFGRVYEQFF. CDR3 sequence (DNA): TGTGCCAGCAGTTTTGGGCGGGTCTATGAGCAGTTCTTC.

The J gene is TRBJ2-1, the V gene TRBV7-3; 9 nucleotides align to TRBD2. Per germline, CDR1 SGHTA and CDR2 FQGTGA. J lost 7 bases, V lost 5 bases, and 6 bases had no gene match. The CDR3 runs 14 residues. CDR3 sequence (DNA): TGTGCCAGCAGCCGTAGCGGGAGTGGGAATGAGCAGTTCTTC. This sequence encodes CASSRSGSGNEQFF.

The chain uses TRBV5-1 and TRBJ1-2, with D possibly being TRBD1 (5 bases). V was cut by 1 base and J by 8 bases, with 18 bases left in between. The CDR3 extends over 15 amino acids. CDR1 and CDR2 (germline): SGHRS, YFSETQ. The CDR3 region is CASSLSTGLEGGYTF. The CDR3 DNA follows: TGCGCCAGCAGCTTGTCTACGGGACTGGAGGGGGGCTACACCTTC.

The rearrangement joins TRBV14 to TRBJ2-5; the D gene could be TRBD1 or TRBD2 (5 bases each). Per germline, CDR1 SGHDN and CDR2 FVKESK. Between the trimmed V and J ends, which lost 1 base and 11 bases, there was a span of 14 bases. The CDR3 is made up of 13 amino acids. DNA of the CDR3: TGTGCCAGCAGCCAAGGGGGGTGGAGGACGCAGTACTTC. It specifies CASSQGGWRTQYF.

A few counts support this clonotype. V usage is TRBV3-1 and J usage is TRBJ2-1; 9 positions match TRBD2. The CDR3 totals 15 residues. Germline V gene sequence: CDR1 LGHDT, CDR2 YNNKEL (reference sequence). V dropped 2 bases and J dropped 9; count of bases not matched to a gene: 8. This CDR3 reads CASSQPYSGRSEQFF. CDR3 DNA: TGTGCCAGCAGCCAACCCTATAGCGGGAGAAGTGAGCAGTTCTTC.

Turning to this clonotype: The junction and the germline gene differ at one end; a read error may be behind it. DNA of the CDR3: TGTGTCAGCAGCCTAAATCAGCCCCAGCATTTT. It codes for CVSSLNQPQHF. The V and J genes are TRBV2 and TRBJ1-5; D remains ambiguous. The germline CDR1 and CDR2 sequences are SNHLY and FYNNEI. The CDR3 is 11 amino acids.

J is TRBJ1-4 and V is TRBV28; D ambiguous. CDR3 size: 14 residues. Germline V CDR1 and CDR2: MDHEN, SYDVKM. Trimming took 6 bases from V and 7 from J, leaving 15 bases between them. The CDR3 spells CASSPRFLGEKLFF. The CDR3 DNA sequence: TGTGCCAGCAGCCCTCGTTTCCTCGGTGAAAAACTGTTTTTT.

This chain uses TRBV4-3 with TRBJ2-2, with D possibly matching TRBD1 (6 bases). From germline, CDR1 is LGHNA and CDR2 YSLEER. The CDR3 sequence is 17 residues long. V lost 0 bases and J 0 bases, leaving 11 bases between the germline ends. In DNA, the CDR3 is TGCGCCAGCAGCCAAGATTGGGACACTCCGAACACCGGGGAGCTGTTTTTT. Protein sequence: CASSQDWDTPNTGELFF.

The CDR3: CASSFPTDRGSHYEQYF. The CDR3 DNA sequence: TGCGCCAGCAGCTTTCCTACCGACAGGGGGTCACACTACGAGCAGTACTTC. The V and J genes are TRBV5-1 and TRBJ2-7; TRBD1 agrees at 9 bases. The length of the CDR3 is 17 residues. CDR1 SGHRS and CDR2 YFSETQ come from the germline V gene. V dropped 2 bases and J dropped 3; count of bases not matched to a gene: 12.

The sample holds a few counts of this clonotype. V usage is TRBV27 and J usage is TRBJ2-5, with D possibly TRBD2 on 5 matching bases. Germline V gives CDR1 MNHEY, CDR2 SMNVEV (reference sequence). The ends were cut back, 7 bases at V and 2 bases at J, with 14 bases in the middle. The CDR3 covers 14 residues. CDR3 DNA sequence: TGTGCCAGCATGCCCACTGGGGAGCAAGAGACCCAGTACTTC. Translating gives CASMPTGEQETQYF.

This chain joins TRBV7-9 and TRBJ2-3, with 10 bases that match TRBD2. The junction had 1 base not matched to a gene; V was cut back by 7 bases and J by 0 bases. CDR1 is SEHNR and CDR2 is FQNEAQ in the germline V gene (reference sequence). The CDR3 extends over 14 amino acids. CDR3 bases: TGTGCCAGCAAACTAGCGGGAAGCACAGATACGCAGTATTTT. This sequence encodes CASKLAGSTDTQYF.

CDR3 coding DNA: TGTGCCAGCAGCGATAACCGAGGGAGCGTTGCAGATACGCAGTATTTT. Protein sequence: CASSDNRGSVADTQYF. The chain has TRBV6-4 and TRBJ2-3, with D possibly TRBD2 on 5 matching bases. Per germline, CDR1 MRHNA and CDR2 SNTAGT. The CDR3 is 16 amino acids. With 6 bases removed from V and 4 bases from J, the gap between germline ends came to 20 bases.

The rearrangement uses TRBV12-3 or TRBV12-4 and TRBJ2-4; 14 positions agree with TRBD2. The J call may be wrong; the DNA end is better matched by TRBJ2-7. The CDR3 has 17 residues. This CDR3 is CASRPGTSGRGAYEQYF. The CDR3 DNA is TGTGCCAGCAGGCCCGGGACTAGCGGGAGAGGGGCCTACGAGCAGTACTTC.